Listed below are T cell receptor beta chains from one sample, sequenced in a study of lymphopenia after photon versus proton radiotherapy. Clones were sequenced by immunoSEQ multiplex PCR, and TCRdb holds only the in-frame ones, with some missing. Of 30,000 to 40,000 clones in the sample, 84% are singletons; the top ten hold about 14%. Material: peripheral blood, obtained from a patient treated with proton-based radiotherapy. These receptors all come from a woman in her 70s with pancreatic cancer. CDR3s include the opening cysteine and the closing phenylalanine or tryptophan. Fields, in order: J gene, V gene, D gene, clone size, CDR3 protein, CDR3 DNA. The D gene is left open where the match is weak. Size is omitted from some rows. Given values are once, few, many or a class for expanded clones.

TRBJ2-3 | TRBV7-8 | . | . | CASSLGWGADTQYF | TGTGCCAGCAGCTTAGGGTGGGGTGCAGATACGCAGTATTTT
TRBJ2-1 | TRBV27 | . | . | CASSPRTGNEQFF | TGTGCCAGCAGTCCAAGGACTGGCAATGAGCAGTTCTTC
TRBJ2-7 | TRBV28 | TRBD2 | . | CASSPHGTSGYEQYF | TGTGCCAGCAGCCCTCATGGGACTAGCGGATACGAGCAGTACTTC
TRBJ2-1 | TRBV13 | . | . | CASSSTGLPGNEQFF | TGTGCCAGCAGCTCGACAGGACTCCCAGGGAATGAGCAGTTCTTC
TRBJ1-2 | TRBV6-5 | . | . | CASWGTRGARGYTF | TGTGCCAGCTGGGGGACCCGGGGGGCGCGGGGCTACACCTTC
TRBJ2-1 | TRBV4-3 | . | . | CASSQDEWRADNEQFF | TGCGCCAGCAGCCAAGACGAGTGGCGGGCCGACAATGAGCAGTTCTTC
TRBJ2-7 | TRBV6-1 | . | . | CASSEAAFGGFSYEQYF | TGTGCCAGCAGTGAAGCAGCGTTTGGGGGTTTCTCCTACGAGCAGTACTTC
TRBJ2-3 | TRBV30 | TRBD2 | . | CAWGTPTSGRGGVWDTQYF | TGTGCCTGGGGCACCCCGACTAGCGGGAGAGGAGGGGTCTGGGATACGCAGTATTTT
TRBJ1-3 | TRBV7-9 | . | . | CASSPPSGNTIYF | TGTGCCAGCAGCCCTCCTTCTGGAAACACCATATATTTT
TRBJ2-3 | TRBV7-2 | . | . | CASSLGGISTDTQYF | TGTGCCAGCAGCTTGGGCGGTATCAGCACAGATACGCAGTATTTT
TRBJ1-5 | TRBV4-2 | . | few | CASSRAVRGSGYSNQPQHF | TGTGCCAGCAGCCGGGCTGTCCGGGGTTCGGGATATAGCAATCAGCCCCAGCATTTT
TRBJ2-1 | TRBV11-2 | . | . | CASSPSAIPNEQFF | TGTGCCAGCAGCCCGTCTGCGATTCCCAATGAGCAGTTCTTC
TRBJ2-7 | TRBV19 | . | few | CASSIGGVPSYEQYF | TGTGCCAGTAGTATAGGGGGAGTGCCCTCCTACGAGCAGTACTTC
TRBJ2-2 | TRBV5-6 | . | . | CASSLAGPGELFF | TGTGCCAGCAGCTTGGCGGGACCCGGGGAGCTGTTTTTT
TRBJ2-1 | TRBV7-8 | . | . | CASTPGLATYNEQFF | TGTGCCAGCACCCCGGGGCTAGCGACTTACAATGAGCAGTTCTTC
TRBJ2-7 | TRBV7-8 | . | . | CASSTLGLGAGYEQYF | TGTGCCAGCAGCACACTCGGATTAGGGGCTGGCTACGAGCAGTACTTC
TRBJ2-1 | TRBV15 | . | few | CATSGVTLRDGDEQFF | TGTGCCACCAGCGGGGTGACGCTGCGCGACGGCGATGAGCAGTTCTTC
TRBJ2-4 | TRBV19 | . | . | CASSGGPLAKNIQYF | TGTGCCAGTAGTGGGGGCCCTTTAGCCAAAAACATTCAGTACTTC
TRBJ1-4 | TRBV7-2 | . | . | CASSSRRSNEKLFF | TGTGCCAGCTCATCGCGGCGGAGTAATGAAAAACTGTTTTTT
TRBJ2-2 | TRBV19 | TRBD1 | . | CASSRQGDSTGTGELFF | TGTGCCAGTAGTAGACAGGGGGACAGCACGGGCACCGGGGAGCTGTTTTTT